This TCR beta chain was identified in a study of blood T cell repertoires in COVID-19. As for the study in general: Researchers got acute and convalescent COVID-19 samples from the United States, Italy and Spain.

In the source study's methods: Cell counts per sample came from amplifying reference gene primers. Libraries were prepared by immunoSEQ multiplex PCR; TCRdb keeps only in-frame clonotypes and omits some of them. That table is the source of V, J and clone size, and D and trimming were worked out from the DNA. The table records around 190,000 clones, around 80% of them present only once. Trimming took off 2 bases at V and 1 base at J, with 6 bases between the two ends. The CDR3 covers 13 residues. Germline loops: CDR1 SGDLS, CDR2 YYNGEE. This clonotype was obtained from a man between 65 and 85 years old with active or convalescent COVID-19. What was sequenced was peripheral blood. This rearrangement joins TRBV9 to TRBJ1-1, with unresolved D. CDR3 amino acids: CASSVDKNTEAFF. The CDR3, as DNA: TGTGCCAGCAGCGTCGACAAGAACACTGAAGCTTTCTTT. Variable domain in full (rest from reference TRBV9 and TRBJ1-1): DSGVTQTPKHLITATGQRVTLRCSPRSGDLSVYWYQQSLDQGLQFLIQYYNGEERAKGNILERFSAQQFPDLHSELNLSSLELGDSALYFCASSVDKNTEAFFGQGTRLTVV.